The rows below give T cell receptor beta chains drawn from one sample of a study of CD8+CD57+ T cells in acquired aplastic anemia. From the reads, TCRdb called clonotypes with MiXCR, one entry per CDR3 protein. The data hold about 110,000 distinct CDR3 sequences, with around 50% observed a single time. Sequenced input: sorted CD4+, CD8+, or CD8+CD57+ T cells (not recorded which) from PBMCs. The receptor set was obtained from a human donor in good health, serving as a control. Each CDR3 is given with its conserved first and last residue. Fields, in order: J gene, clone size, V gene, D gene, CDR3 DNA, CDR3 protein. The D gene is left open where the match is weak. Clone size, where shown, is once, few, many, or a class for clones that have expanded.

j_call: TRBJ1-6; clone_size: few; v_call: TRBV25-1; d_call: NA; cdr3_nt: TGTGCCAGCAGCGGGGGTCAGGAAACGTCACCCCTCCACTTT; cdr3_aa: CASSGGQETSPLHF
j_call: TRBJ1-6; clone_size: NA; v_call: TRBV28; d_call: TRBD1; cdr3_nt: TGTGCCAGCAGTTTCCGAGGGACAGCGATCCACTTT; cdr3_aa: CASSFRGTAIHF
j_call: TRBJ2-7; clone_size: few; v_call: TRBV25-1; d_call: TRBD1; cdr3_nt: TGTGCCAGCAGTGGGACGGACAGGGGGAGCTCCTACGAGCAGTACTTC; cdr3_aa: CASSGTDRGSSYEQYF
j_call: TRBJ2-1; clone_size: once; v_call: TRBV2; d_call: TRBD1; cdr3_nt: TGTGCCAGCAGGGAGGGGACAGGGATTAATGAGCAGTTCTTC; cdr3_aa: CASREGTGINEQFF
j_call: TRBJ2-1; clone_size: once; v_call: TRBV12-3/TRBV12-4; d_call: NA; cdr3_nt: TGTGCCAGCAGTTCTAATCGGTGGAATGAGCAGTTCTTC; cdr3_aa: CASSSNRWNEQFF
j_call: TRBJ2-7; clone_size: NA; v_call: TRBV5-1; d_call: NA; cdr3_nt: TGCGCCAGCAGACCGGACAGCTACGAGCAGTACTTC; cdr3_aa: CASRPDSYEQYF
j_call: TRBJ1-4; clone_size: NA; v_call: TRBV20-1; d_call: TRBD1; cdr3_nt: TGCAGTGCTAGAGATCTGGGACAGAGTAGTGAAAAACTGTTTTTT; cdr3_aa: CSARDLGQSSEKLFF
j_call: TRBJ2-7; clone_size: NA; v_call: TRBV7-2; d_call: NA; cdr3_nt: TGTGCCAGCAGCTTAGTCGGGCAGGGCTCCTACGAGCAGTACTTC; cdr3_aa: CASSLVGQGSYEQYF
j_call: TRBJ1-1; clone_size: NA; v_call: TRBV20-1; d_call: NA; cdr3_nt: TGCAGTGCTAGACATGGGGTGCCATCCACTGAAGCTTTCTTT; cdr3_aa: CSARHGVPSTEAFF
j_call: TRBJ2-2; clone_size: NA; v_call: TRBV4-3; d_call: TRBD1; cdr3_nt: TGCGCCAGCAGCCCCCGGGACAGTCAAACCGGGGAGCTGTTTTTT; cdr3_aa: CASSPRDSQTGELFF
j_call: TRBJ2-6; clone_size: NA; v_call: TRBV20-1; d_call: NA; cdr3_nt: TGCAGTGCTAGAACCCGGGCAGTCCTCTCTGGGGCCAACGTCCTGACTTTC; cdr3_aa: CSARTRAVLSGANVLTF
j_call: TRBJ2-7; clone_size: NA; v_call: TRBV2; d_call: NA; cdr3_nt: TGTGCCAGCAGTGAAGGCGGCTCCCCCTACGAGCAGTACTTC; cdr3_aa: CASSEGGSPYEQYF
j_call: TRBJ1-2; clone_size: NA; v_call: TRBV15; d_call: TRBD1; cdr3_nt: TGTGCCACCAGCAGAGACTTAAGGGACAGAACTAACTATGGCTACACCTTC; cdr3_aa: CATSRDLRDRTNYGYTF
j_call: TRBJ1-2; clone_size: few; v_call: TRBV9; d_call: TRBD1; cdr3_nt: TGTGCCAGCAGCGGACAGGGGCACTATGGCTACACCTTC; cdr3_aa: CASSGQGHYGYTF
j_call: TRBJ2-3; clone_size: NA; v_call: TRBV29-1; d_call: NA; cdr3_nt: TGCAGCACCGACAGCGGCACAGATACGCAGTATTTT; cdr3_aa: CSTDSGTDTQYF
j_call: TRBJ2-2; clone_size: NA; v_call: TRBV6-4; d_call: NA; cdr3_nt: TGTGCCAGCAGTGACTCCGGTGAACAGGAGGACACCGGGGAGCTGTTTTTT; cdr3_aa: CASSDSGEQEDTGELFF
j_call: TRBJ1-1; clone_size: many; v_call: TRBV4-3; d_call: NA; cdr3_nt: TGCGCCAGCAGCCACGGCGGGGACACTGAAGCTTTCTTT; cdr3_aa: CASSHGGDTEAFF
j_call: TRBJ2-1; clone_size: few; v_call: TRBV29-1; d_call: NA; cdr3_nt: TGCAGCGTTGTACGGTCCTACAATGAGCAGTTCTTC; cdr3_aa: CSVVRSYNEQFF
j_call: TRBJ2-7; clone_size: NA; v_call: TRBV27; d_call: TRBD1; cdr3_nt: TGTGCCAGCAGACACAGGGGGCCCTCCTACGAGCAGTACTTC; cdr3_aa: CASRHRGPSYEQYF
j_call: TRBJ1-2; clone_size: NA; v_call: TRBV6-1; d_call: TRBD1; cdr3_nt: TGTGCCAGCAGCCCGTCCCTACGGGACAGGGTCCACGGCTACACCTTC; cdr3_aa: CASSPSLRDRVHGYTF
j_call: TRBJ2-7; clone_size: many; v_call: TRBV20-1; d_call: NA; cdr3_nt: TGCAGTGCTGGGGCCGGGACACTCTACGAGCAGTACTTC; cdr3_aa: CSAGAGTLYEQYF
j_call: TRBJ2-2; clone_size: few; v_call: TRBV7-2; d_call: NA; cdr3_nt: TGTGCCAGCAATGGCACCGGGGAGCTGTTTTTT; cdr3_aa: CASNGTGELFF
j_call: TRBJ1-1; clone_size: NA; v_call: TRBV29-1; d_call: TRBD1; cdr3_nt: TGCAGCAGTTTAAACAGGGGGCTTGGGACTGAAGCTTTCTTT; cdr3_aa: CSSLNRGLGTEAFF
j_call: TRBJ1-2; clone_size: NA; v_call: TRBV25-1; d_call: TRBD1; cdr3_nt: TGTGCCAGCAGTGAACGCGTGACAGGGGGCTCTGGAAACACCTTC; cdr3_aa: CASSERVTGGSGNTF
j_call: TRBJ2-5; clone_size: NA; v_call: TRBV7-2; d_call: NA; cdr3_nt: TGTGCCAGCGGCTTGATGGTTCGGGAGACCCAGTACTTC; cdr3_aa: CASGLMVRETQYF
j_call: TRBJ2-7; clone_size: NA; v_call: TRBV29-1; d_call: NA; cdr3_nt: TGCAGCGTTGTATACAAGTACGAGCAGTACTTC; cdr3_aa: CSVVYKYEQYF
j_call: TRBJ1-3; clone_size: many; v_call: TRBV24-1; d_call: TRBD1; cdr3_nt: TGTGCCACCAGCTCCGGGACAGACTCCTCTGGAAACACCATATATTTT; cdr3_aa: CATSSGTDSSGNTIYF
j_call: TRBJ2-5; clone_size: NA; v_call: TRBV2; d_call: NA; cdr3_nt: TGTGCTAGTGAGGGCGGGATCCGGGAGACCCAGTACTTC; cdr3_aa: CASEGGIRETQYF
j_call: TRBJ2-3; clone_size: NA; v_call: TRBV5-4; d_call: NA; cdr3_nt: TGTGCCAGCAGCTGGGATGGGGCTACTAGCACAGATACGCAGTATTTT; cdr3_aa: CASSWDGATSTDTQYF
j_call: TRBJ1-2; clone_size: many; v_call: TRBV6-1; d_call: NA; cdr3_nt: TGTGCCAGCAGCCTAGGACACGGACCAAACTATGGCTACACCTTC; cdr3_aa: CASSLGHGPNYGYTF
j_call: TRBJ1-2; clone_size: many; v_call: TRBV5-5; d_call: NA; cdr3_nt: TGTGCCAGCAGCTTGTTGTTAGGAGGGAATGGCTACACCTTC; cdr3_aa: CASSLLLGGNGYTF
j_call: TRBJ2-7; clone_size: NA; v_call: TRBV10-2; d_call: TRBD2; cdr3_nt: TGCGCCAGCAGTCAGGGACTAGCTAACGAGCAGTACTTC; cdr3_aa: CASSQGLANEQYF
j_call: TRBJ2-5; clone_size: NA; v_call: TRBV2; d_call: NA; cdr3_nt: TGTGCCAGCAGTGAAGCAGGGACCCAAGAGACCCAGTACTTC; cdr3_aa: CASSEAGTQETQYF
j_call: TRBJ1-5; clone_size: NA; v_call: TRBV10-3; d_call: NA; cdr3_nt: TGTGCCATCAGTGGAGCGGGGCAGGGGATTATAGCCCAGCATTTT; cdr3_aa: CAISGAGQGIIAQHF
j_call: TRBJ1-3; clone_size: NA; v_call: TRBV20-1; d_call: NA; cdr3_nt: TGCAGTGCTATGGGGGGCCCTGGAAACACCATATATTTT; cdr3_aa: CSAMGGPGNTIYF
j_call: TRBJ1-1; clone_size: many; v_call: TRBV19; d_call: NA; cdr3_nt: TGTGCCAGTAGTATAGGACAGAGGGGCACTGAAGCTTTCTTT; cdr3_aa: CASSIGQRGTEAFF
j_call: TRBJ1-6; clone_size: NA; v_call: TRBV25-1; d_call: NA; cdr3_nt: TGTGCCAGCAGTGACGGTCAGGTACTTTCACCCCTCCACTTT; cdr3_aa: CASSDGQVLSPLHF
j_call: TRBJ2-3; clone_size: NA; v_call: TRBV5-1; d_call: NA; cdr3_nt: TGCGCCAGCAGCTTGGGATGGTACACAGATACGCAGTATTTT; cdr3_aa: CASSLGWYTDTQYF
j_call: TRBJ1-2; clone_size: NA; v_call: TRBV29-1; d_call: NA; cdr3_nt: TGCAGCGTTGGGAACAGGGAGGACTATGGCTACACCTTC; cdr3_aa: CSVGNREDYGYTF
j_call: TRBJ2-7; clone_size: few; v_call: TRBV15; d_call: NA; cdr3_nt: TGTGCCACCAGCAGAGGGTCATCGGTAGGCGAGCAGTACTTC; cdr3_aa: CATSRGSSVGEQYF
j_call: TRBJ1-3; clone_size: NA; v_call: TRBV10-2; d_call: NA; cdr3_nt: TGCGCCAGCAGTGAGTCGCCGACCAGCTCTGGAAACACCATATATTTT; cdr3_aa: CASSESPTSSGNTIYF
j_call: TRBJ2-7; clone_size: NA; v_call: TRBV30; d_call: NA; cdr3_nt: TGTGCCTGTGACCCGGGACTTTCCTACGAGCAGTACTTC; cdr3_aa: CACDPGLSYEQYF
j_call: TRBJ1-3; clone_size: few; v_call: TRBV27; d_call: TRBD1; cdr3_nt: TGTGCCAGCAGGCCACAGGGGTCGTCTGGAAACACCATATATTTT; cdr3_aa: CASRPQGSSGNTIYF
j_call: TRBJ1-5; clone_size: NA; v_call: TRBV19; d_call: NA; cdr3_nt: TGTGCCAGTAAGTTGTCCAATCAGCCCCAGCATTTT; cdr3_aa: CASKLSNQPQHF
j_call: TRBJ1-2; clone_size: NA; v_call: TRBV15; d_call: NA; cdr3_nt: TGTGCCACCAGCCGAGCTGGGGGATTGGGTGGCTACACCTTC; cdr3_aa: CATSRAGGLGGYTF
j_call: TRBJ2-1; clone_size: NA; v_call: TRBV10-3; d_call: TRBD2; cdr3_nt: TGTGCCGTCGGGGGGGCCTCCTACAATGAGCAGTTCTTC; cdr3_aa: CAVGGASYNEQFF
j_call: TRBJ2-7; clone_size: NA; v_call: TRBV25-1; d_call: TRBD1; cdr3_nt: TGTGCCAGCAGTGAAGGGACAGGGGTCGAGCAGTACTTC; cdr3_aa: CASSEGTGVEQYF
j_call: TRBJ2-7; clone_size: NA; v_call: TRBV7-2; d_call: TRBD2; cdr3_nt: TGTGCCAGCAGCCATACTAGCGGCTCCTACGAGCAGTACTTC; cdr3_aa: CASSHTSGSYEQYF
j_call: TRBJ2-7; clone_size: NA; v_call: TRBV20-1; d_call: NA; cdr3_nt: TGCAGTGTTAGAGGGACATTGCTGGAGCAGTACTTC; cdr3_aa: CSVRGTLLEQYF
j_call: TRBJ2-1; clone_size: NA; v_call: TRBV5-1; d_call: TRBD2; cdr3_nt: TGCGCCAGCAGCTTGGTGAGGACTAGCGGGAGGAATGAGCAGTTCTTC; cdr3_aa: CASSLVRTSGRNEQFF
j_call: TRBJ1-1; clone_size: many; v_call: TRBV6-5; d_call: NA; cdr3_nt: TGTGCCAGCAGTATTCGTGAAACTGAAGCTTTCTTT; cdr3_aa: CASSIRETEAFF
j_call: TRBJ2-7; clone_size: many; v_call: TRBV7-2; d_call: NA; cdr3_nt: TGTGCCAGCAGCTCGACTAGTAACTACGAGCAGTACTTC; cdr3_aa: CASSSTSNYEQYF
j_call: TRBJ2-7; clone_size: NA; v_call: TRBV2; d_call: NA; cdr3_nt: TGTGCCAGCAGTACCTTTCTAAGCCACGAGCAGTACTTC; cdr3_aa: CASSTFLSHEQYF
j_call: TRBJ2-5; clone_size: few; v_call: TRBV25-1; d_call: TRBD2; cdr3_nt: TGTGCCAGCAGTCGACCGACTAGCGGGGGCCCTCAGGGAGAGACCCAGCACTTC; cdr3_aa: CASSRPTSGGPQGETQHF
j_call: TRBJ2-3; clone_size: NA; v_call: TRBV25-1; d_call: TRBD2; cdr3_nt: TGTGCCAGCAGTGAAGTAGCGGGGGGCACAGATACGCAGTATTTT; cdr3_aa: CASSEVAGGTDTQYF